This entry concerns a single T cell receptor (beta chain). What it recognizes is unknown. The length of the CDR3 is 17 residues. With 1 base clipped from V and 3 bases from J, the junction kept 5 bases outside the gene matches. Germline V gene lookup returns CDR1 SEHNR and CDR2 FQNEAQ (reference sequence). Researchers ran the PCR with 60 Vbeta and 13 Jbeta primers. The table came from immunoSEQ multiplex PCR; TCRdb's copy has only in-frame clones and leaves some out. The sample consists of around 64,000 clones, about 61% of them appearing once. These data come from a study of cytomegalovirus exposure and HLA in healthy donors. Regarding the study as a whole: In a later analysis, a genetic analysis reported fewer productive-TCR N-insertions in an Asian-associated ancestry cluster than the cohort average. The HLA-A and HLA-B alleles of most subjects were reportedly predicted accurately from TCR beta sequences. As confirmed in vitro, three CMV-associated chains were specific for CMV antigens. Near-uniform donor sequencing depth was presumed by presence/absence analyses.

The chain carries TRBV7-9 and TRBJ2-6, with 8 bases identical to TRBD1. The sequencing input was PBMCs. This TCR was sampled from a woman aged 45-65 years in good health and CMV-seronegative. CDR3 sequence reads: CASSLVSGGDGANVLTF. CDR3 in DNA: TGTGCCAGCAGCTTAGTTTCAGGGGGCGATGGGGCCAACGTCCTGACTTTC. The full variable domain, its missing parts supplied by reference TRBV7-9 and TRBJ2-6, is DTGVSQNPRHKITKRGQNVTFRCDPISEHNRLYWYRQTLGQGPEFLTYFQNEAQLEKSRLLSDRFSAERPKGSFSTLEIQRTEQGDSAMYLCASSLVSGGDGANVLTFGAGSRLTVL.